A single sample is the source of the 29 T cell receptor beta chains below, sequenced in a study of T cells in localized non-small cell lung cancer. Sequenced by immunoSEQ multiplex PCR; TCRdb stores in-frame clones only, minus some. The sample shows over 25,000 clones, 90% of them seen only once. The sample consisted of peripheral blood, taken before any cancer treatment. These receptors were taken from a woman aged 40-75 years with stage I lung adenocarcinoma.

This sequence joins TRBV11-2 and TRBJ1-4; D call uncertain. The CDR3 is made up of 15 amino acids. Trimming left V 0 bases short and J 4 bases short, with 9 bases between. Germline CDR1 is SGHAT and CDR2 is FQNNGV. CDR3: CASSLDRLINEKLFF. Written as DNA, the CDR3 is TGTGCCAGCAGCTTAGATAGACTCATTAATGAAAAACTGTTTTTT.

With regard to this clone: The same CDR3 is also encoded by other DNA sequences in this sample. V is TRBV5-1 and J is TRBJ2-1, with TRBD2 identical over 12 bases. The V segment lost 4 bases and the J segment 7 bases; nucleotides outside the gene matches: 6. CDR1 SGHRS and CDR2 YFSETQ come from the germline V gene. The CDR3 has 15 amino acids. The chain's CDR3 is CASSPLTSGRNEQFF. The CDR3, as DNA: TGCGCCAGCAGCCCTCTGACTAGCGGGAGAAATGAGCAGTTCTTC.

This clone was recorded only once. This chain connects TRBV7-3 to TRBJ1-5, with TRBD1 matching 9 bases. The length of the CDR3 is 18 residues. V gave up 2 bases and J gave up 6 bases; unmatched junction bases: 14. Per the germline V gene, CDR1 is SGHTA and CDR2 is FQGTGA. CDR3 residues: CASSLRRPTGGVGQPQHF. CDR3 coding DNA: TGTGCCAGCAGCTTACGGCGACCTACAGGGGGCGTGGGTCAGCCCCAGCATTTT.

The chain joins TRBV28 to TRBJ1-4; tentative D call: TRBD1 (5 bases). The CDR3 totals 14 residues. In germline, CDR1 is MDHEN, CDR2 SYDVKM. V lost 4 bases to trimming and J lost 4 bases, with 10 bases between them. The CDR3 DNA reads as TGTGCCAGCAGTTCTCAGGGTGGTAATGAAAAACTGTTTTTT. Its translation is CASSSQGGNEKLFF.

This chain uses TRBV7-2 with TRBJ1-5; 9 bases are shared with TRBD1. The CDR3 runs to 18 residues. The trim removed 4 bases at V and 0 bases at J, leaving 10 bases unmatched. Germline loops: CDR1 SGHTA, CDR2 FQGNSA. The CDR3 DNA reads TGTGCCAGCAGCTCCGGGACAGGGTTCAGATATAGCAATCAGCCCCAGCATTTT. This gives the protein CASSSGTGFRYSNQPQHF.

This clone was detected only once. The gene calls are TRBV19 and TRBJ1-2; 7 bases are a match to TRBD1. The CDR3 runs 13 residues. The V gene end was trimmed by 5 bases and the J gene end by 8 bases; junction bases not matched to a gene: 8. Germline V gene lookup returns CDR1 LNHDA and CDR2 SQIVND (reference sequence). CDR3 nucleotide sequence: TGTGCCAGTAGTCTTGGGACAGTAAGCGGCTACACCTTC. This translates into CASSLGTVSGYTF.

This clone turned up a few times. The rearrangement links TRBV30 to TRBJ1-2; 9 bases align to TRBD1. The CDR3 consists of 15 residues. From germline, CDR1 is GTSNPN and CDR2 SVGIG (reference sequence). The trim removed 4 bases at V and 5 bases at J, leaving 11 bases unmatched. The CDR3 sequence is CAWIRFGGTGYGYTF. In DNA form, the CDR3 reads TGTGCCTGGATAAGGTTTGGGGGGACAGGGTATGGCTACACCTTC. The complete variable domain, with remaining parts taken from reference TRBV30 and TRBJ1-2, reads SQTIHQWPATLVQPVGSPLSLECTVEGTSNPNLYWYRQAAGRGLQLLFYSVGIGQISSEVPQNLSASRPQDRQFILSSKKLLLSDSGFYLCAWIRFGGTGYGYTFGSGTRLTVV.

This sequence joins TRBV9 and TRBJ1-1; 8 bases map to TRBD1. V shed 4 bases and J 3 bases; nucleotides not matched to a gene: 8. The CDR3 runs to 15 residues. Per the germline V gene, CDR1 is SGDLS and CDR2 is YYNGEE. CDR3 region: CASSSRTGMDTEAFF. The CDR3 DNA reads as TGTGCCAGCAGCTCTAGGACAGGGATGGACACTGAAGCTTTCTTT.

In DNA, the CDR3 is TGTGCCAGCAGTTTATCCGGGAGGAGGACAGATACGCAGTATTTT. This encodes CASSLSGRRTDTQYF. The V gene is TRBV27, the J gene TRBJ2-3; 7 bases map to TRBD2. Germline V gene lookup returns CDR1 MNHEY and CDR2 SMNVEV (reference sequence). This CDR3 is 15 amino acids long. The V segment lost 0 bases and the J segment 3 bases; nucleotides outside the gene matches: 3.

The chain uses TRBV5-4 and TRBJ2-7; D may be TRBD1 or TRBD2 (5 bases each). V was clipped by 5 bases and J by 0 bases, with 15 bases between them. The CDR3 covers 15 residues. Looked up from germline, CDR1 is SGHNT and CDR2 is YYREEE (reference sequence). The CDR3 loop is CASRPGTLSSYEQYF. DNA for the CDR3: TGTGCCAGCAGACCCGGGACCTTAAGCTCCTACGAGCAGTACTTC.

The chain links TRBV11-2 to TRBJ2-3; no reliable D call. The V gene lost 1 base and the J gene lost 5 bases, with 1 base spanning the gap. In germline, CDR1 is SGHAT, CDR2 FQNNGV. CDR3 length: 11 residues. The CDR3 sequence: CASSLGDTQYF. Here the CDR3 DNA reads TGTGCCAGCAGCTTAGGAGATACGCAGTATTTT.

The chain employs TRBV10-3 and TRBJ2-7; no firm D call. The V gene's germline CDR1 is ENHRY and CDR2 SYGVKD. The CDR3 has 12 amino acids. The V and J ends lost 2 bases and 3 bases respectively, with 5 bases between them. For the CDR3, the DNA is TGTGCCATCAGTGAGGGGCTCTACGAGCAGTACTTC. Its translation: CAISEGLYEQYF.

V usage is TRBV5-4 and J usage is TRBJ2-3; TRBD2 matches at 8 bases. The CDR3 is made up of 17 amino acids. After removal of 4 bases from V and 2 bases from J, the junction contained 12 bases not matched to a gene. Germline loops: CDR1 SGHNT, CDR2 YYREEE (reference sequence). CDR3 nucleotide sequence: TGTGCCAGCAGCGGGGCGGGGGGCGCGCTTCACACAGATACGCAGTATTTT. Its protein is CASSGAGGALHTDTQYF. Full variable domain (rest looked up from reference TRBV5-4 and TRBJ2-3): ETGVTQSPTHLIKTRGQQVTLRCSSQSGHNTVSWYQQALGQGPQFIFQYYREEENGRGNFPPRFSGLQFPNYSSELNVNALELDDSALYLCASSGAGGALHTDTQYFGPGTRLTVL.

The chain couples TRBV5-4 to TRBJ2-5; 9 bases map to TRBD1. V lost 4 bases to trimming and J lost 5 bases; unmatched junction nucleotides: 9. This CDR3 region has 15 residues. The germline V gene encodes CDR1 SGHNT and CDR2 YYREEE (reference sequence). DNA for the CDR3: TGTGCCAGCAGCCCTGGGACAGGGTGGGGGGAGACCCAGTACTTC. Amino acids: CASSPGTGWGETQYF.

The gene calls are TRBV29-1 and TRBJ2-3; TRBD2 agrees at 11 bases. Trimming removed 6 bases from V and 0 bases from J; junction bases left unmatched: 2. Per germline, CDR1 SQVTM and CDR2 ANQGSEA. The CDR3 covers 14 residues. The CDR3 region has the DNA TGCAGCGTCTGGACTAGCGGGAGCACAGATACGCAGTATTTT. Translation gives CSVWTSGSTDTQYF.

The gene calls are TRBV2 and TRBJ2-1; TRBD1 agrees at 9 bases. The J segment lost 8 bases and the V segment lost 4 bases, leaving 9 bases of the junction unmatched. The CDR3 has 15 residues. Germline V gives CDR1 SNHLY, CDR2 FYNNEI. CDR3 in amino acids: CASSVSGTGSDEQFF. Here the CDR3 DNA reads TGTGCCAGCAGTGTCTCCGGGACAGGGAGCGATGAGCAGTTCTTC.

The V call is TRBV11-3, the J call TRBJ1-1; D is undetermined. The V gene lost 1 base and the J gene lost 7 bases, with 7 bases spanning the gap. CDR1 is SGHNT, CDR2 YENEEA, per germline. This CDR3 region has 12 residues. The CDR3 loop is CASSLGEGEAFF. CDR3 in DNA: TGTGCCAGCAGCTTAGGGGAGGGTGAAGCTTTCTTT.

This chain connects TRBV30 to TRBJ2-7, with D possibly called TRBD1 or TRBD2 (5 bases each). V lost 8 bases to trimming and J lost 3 bases, with 14 bases between them. The germline V gene has CDR1 GTSNPN and CDR2 SVGIG (reference sequence). The CDR3 length is 12 residues. Written as DNA, the CDR3 is TGTGCCATCCTTCTGGGGGTCTACGAGCAGTACTTC. Translation gives CAILLGVYEQYF.

The J gene is TRBJ2-5, the V gene TRBV9, with D perhaps assigned TRBD1 or TRBD2 (5 bases each). CDR3 length: 18 amino acids. The germline V gene encodes CDR1 SGDLS and CDR2 YYNGEE. V shed 0 bases and J shed 4 bases, with 22 bases lying between them. CDR3 bases: TGTGCCAGCAGCGTAGGTCAGGAAGTAGGGACCAGGGTAGAGACCCAGTACTTC. Translation: CASSVGQEVGTRVETQYF.

In DNA form, the CDR3 reads TGTGCCAGCAGTCCACAGGGACGCACAGATACGCAGTATTTT. This encodes CASSPQGRTDTQYF. The chain couples TRBV27 to TRBJ2-3, with a possible D match to TRBD1 (6 bases). The CDR3 length is 14 residues. Germline V gives CDR1 MNHEY, CDR2 SMNVEV (reference sequence). Trimming cost V 5 bases and J 1 base, with 10 bases left between them.

The genes are TRBV6-5 and TRBJ1-1; D might be TRBD1 (6 bases). V dropped 9 bases and J dropped 8 bases, with 13 bases sitting between them. The V gene's germline CDR1 is MNHEY and CDR2 SVGAGI. This CDR3 is built from 11 residues. The CDR3 spells CASSHREEAFF. The CDR3 DNA is TGTGCCAGTAGTCACAGGGAGGAAGCTTTCTTT.

This chain uses TRBV7-2 with TRBJ1-3, with TRBD1 identical over 8 bases. The CDR3 spans 15 residues. Trimming cost V 5 bases and J 4 bases; bases outside gene matches: 7. The germline gives CDR1 SGHTA, CDR2 FQGNSA. The CDR3 DNA is TGTGCCAGCAGCACCGGGGGGACAGGAGGAAACACCATATATTTT. As protein: CASSTGGTGGNTIYF.

V usage is TRBV7-9 and J usage is TRBJ1-1; 8 bases line up with TRBD1. CDR1 is SEHNR and CDR2 is FQNEAQ in the germline V gene (reference sequence). There are 15 residues in the CDR3. After removal of 3 bases from V and 4 bases from J, the junction contained 7 bases not matched to a gene. Here the CDR3 DNA reads TGTGCCAGCAGCTTCCAGGGGGCACAAGGCACTGAAGCTTTCTTT. It translates to CASSFQGAQGTEAFF.

As to this clone: One end of the junction does not line up with germline, which may come from a read error. This chain joins TRBV5-1 and TRBJ2-5; TRBD1 matches 10 bases. This CDR3 contains 17 residues. Germline lookup yields CDR1 SGHRS and CDR2 YFSETQ. The CDR3 DNA reads as TGCGCCAGCAGTTTGGGGACCGGGACAGGGGAGAGAAAGACCCAGTACTTC. Amino acid sequence: CASSLGTGTGERKTQYF.

The chain uses TRBV7-2 and TRBJ2-1; tentative D call: TRBD1 (5 bases). The CDR3 sequence is 14 residues long. V lost 3 bases and J 3 bases, leaving 9 bases between the germline ends. The germline V gene encodes CDR1 SGHTA and CDR2 FQGNSA. The CDR3 DNA reads TGTGCCAGCAGCTTGCGGACAAACTACAATGAGCAGTTCTTC. Its protein product is CASSLRTNYNEQFF.

The chain carries TRBV5-1 and TRBJ2-1, with TRBD2 matching over 12 bases. CDR1 is SGHRS and CDR2 is YFSETQ in the germline V gene. This CDR3 region has 16 residues. J lost 6 bases, V lost 4 bases, and 8 bases had no gene match. CDR3: CASSARLAGEVNEQFF. The CDR3 DNA sequence: TGCGCCAGCAGCGCAAGACTAGCGGGAGAGGTCAATGAGCAGTTCTTC.

This chain connects TRBV7-6 to TRBJ2-2, with 8 bases lining up with TRBD1. The ends lost 5 bases at V and 0 bases at J; junction bases unmatched: 5. The CDR3 loop spans 16 amino acids. The germline V gene encodes CDR1 SGHVS and CDR2 FNYEAQ. Here the CDR3 reads CASSLRDRTNTGELFF. Written as DNA, the CDR3 is TGTGCCAGCAGCCTCCGGGACAGGACGAACACCGGGGAGCTGTTTTTT.

This clone appeared a single time. This chain links TRBV29-1 with TRBJ2-1; 8 bases map to TRBD2. Germline V gene sequence: CDR1 SQVTM, CDR2 ANQGSEA. Losses at the gene ends were 3 bases for V and 9 bases for J; bases not matched to a gene: 10. The length of the CDR3 is 14 residues. The CDR3: CSVDSSGSRGEQFF. Written as DNA, the CDR3 is TGCAGCGTTGACTCGAGCGGGAGCAGAGGTGAGCAGTTCTTC.

This sequence joins TRBV7-9 and TRBJ1-1, with TRBD1 as a possible D gene (5 bases). The CDR3 has 14 residues. CDR1 is SEHNR and CDR2 is FQNEAQ in the germline V gene (reference sequence). V dropped 5 bases and J dropped 8 bases, with 18 bases sitting between them. The CDR3 spells CASSPRNPGGEAFF. CDR3 in DNA: TGTGCCAGCAGCCCACGCAATCCCGGGGGGGAAGCTTTCTTT.